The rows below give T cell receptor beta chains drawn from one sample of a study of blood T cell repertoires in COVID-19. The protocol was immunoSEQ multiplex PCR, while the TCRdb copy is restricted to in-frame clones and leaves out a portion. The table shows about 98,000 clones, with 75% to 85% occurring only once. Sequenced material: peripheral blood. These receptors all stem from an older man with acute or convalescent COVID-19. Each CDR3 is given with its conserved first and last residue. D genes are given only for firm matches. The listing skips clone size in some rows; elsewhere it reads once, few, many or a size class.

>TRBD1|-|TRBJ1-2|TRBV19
TGTGCCAGTAGTGACAACAGGGGGCGCGGCTATGGCTACACCTTC
CASSDNRGRGYGYTF
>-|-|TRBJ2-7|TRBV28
TGTGCCAGCAGTCCGGCAGGTAGCTCCTACGAGCAGTACTTC
CASSPAGSSYEQYF
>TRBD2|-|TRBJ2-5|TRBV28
TGTGCCAGCAGTCGCTACCTAGCGGACCAAGAGACCCAGTACTTC
CASSRYLADQETQYF
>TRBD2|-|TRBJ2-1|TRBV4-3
TGCGCCAGCAGCCAGATTAGCGGGAGCTCCTACAATGAGCAGTTCTTC
CASSQISGSSYNEQFF
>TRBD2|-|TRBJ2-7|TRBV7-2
TGTGCCAGCAGCTTTCCGACAGAGATAGCGGGAAGAGCCTACGAGCAGTACTTC
CASSFPTEIAGRAYEQYF
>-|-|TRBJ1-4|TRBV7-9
TGTGCCAGCAGCTTTGGCCCGGAAAAACTGTTTTTT
CASSFGPEKLFF
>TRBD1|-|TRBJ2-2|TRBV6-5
TGTGCCAGCAGACGACAGGGGCTGAACACCGGGGAGCTGTTTTTT
CASRRQGLNTGELFF
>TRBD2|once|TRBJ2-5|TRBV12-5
TGTGCTAGTGGTTTGGGGGAGACTAGCGGGAGAGCGACCCAGTACTTC
CASGLGETSGRATQYF
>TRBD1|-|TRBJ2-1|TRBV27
TGTGCCAGCAGCCACAGGGGGATCTCCTACAATGAGCAGTTCTTC
CASSHRGISYNEQFF
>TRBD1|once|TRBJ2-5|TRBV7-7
TGTGCTAGCAGCTTAGCGGGACAGGGGATGAGGGAGACCCAGTACTTC
CASSLAGQGMRETQYF
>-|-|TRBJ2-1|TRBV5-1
TGCGCCAGCAGCTTGGGTTCCAGGGGCTCCTACAATGAGCAGTTCTTC
CASSLGSRGSYNEQFF
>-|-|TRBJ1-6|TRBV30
TGTGCCTGGACCCTCGCGCTCCGTTCACCCCTCCACTTT
CAWTLALRSPLHF
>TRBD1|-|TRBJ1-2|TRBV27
TGTGCCAGCAGTATTCTACAGGGGGAAGCTACTATCGGATACACCTTC
CASSILQGEATIGYTF
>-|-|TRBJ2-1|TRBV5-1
TGCGCCAGCAGCTTACGGGGTTCCAATGAGCAGTTCTTC
CASSLRGSNEQFF
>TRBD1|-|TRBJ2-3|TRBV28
TGTGCCAGCGCGCCCGACAGGGTCCGGCACACAGATACGCAGTATTTT
CASAPDRVRHTDTQYF
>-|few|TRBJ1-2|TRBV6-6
TGTGCCAGCGGGCAGCCGGCGTACACCTTC
CASGQPAYTF
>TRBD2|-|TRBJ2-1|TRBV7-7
TGTGCTAGCAGCTTAGCGTACCAGCGGGAGGGTGTAAGAGGGAATGAGCAGTTCTTC
CASSLAYQREGVRGNEQFF
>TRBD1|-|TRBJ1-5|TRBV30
TGTGCCTGGAGTGTAGGACAGGGGGACCCCAACGCGCAGCCCCAGCATTTT
CAWSVGQGDPNAQPQHF
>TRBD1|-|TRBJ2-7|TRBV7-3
TGTGCCAGCAGCTTCGACAGGGGAAGCTCCTACGAGCAGTACTTC
CASSFDRGSSYEQYF
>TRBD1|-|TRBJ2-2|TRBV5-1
TGCGCCAGCAGCTTACCAACAGGGGCGAACACCGGGGAGCTGTTTTTT
CASSLPTGANTGELFF
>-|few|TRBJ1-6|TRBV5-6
TGTGCCAGCAGCCTAATAAGCTCCTATAATTCACCCCTCCACTTT
CASSLISSYNSPLHF
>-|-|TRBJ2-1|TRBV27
TGTGCCAGCAGCCGACTCGGCAAGAGCTCCTACAATGAGCAGTTCTTC
CASSRLGKSSYNEQFF
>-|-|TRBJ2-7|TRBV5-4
TGTGCCAGCAGCTTGGGAAGGGGGGGCTCTTCCGAGCAGTACTTC
CASSLGRGGSSEQYF
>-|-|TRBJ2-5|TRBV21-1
TGTGCCAGCAGCAGCGACGTGCCCCGGGACAGGGGGCTTGAGACCCAGTACTTC
CASSSDVPRDRGLETQYF
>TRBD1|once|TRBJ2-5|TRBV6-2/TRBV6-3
TGTGCCAGCAGTTACGCCGCCGGGACAGGGGAGTACTTC
CASSYAAGTGEYF
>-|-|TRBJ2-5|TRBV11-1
TGTGCCAGCAATACTAAGGGACTTGGAGAGACCCAGTACTTC
CASNTKGLGETQYF
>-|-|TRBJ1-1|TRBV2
TGTGCCAGCAGTGAAGCGCTTCGGTGGAGGGGGAACACTGAAGCTTTCTTT
CASSEALRWRGNTEAFF
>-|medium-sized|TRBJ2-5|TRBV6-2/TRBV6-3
TGTGCCAGCAGCCTACTCCTGACAGAGCAAGAGACCCAGTACTTC
CASSLLLTEQETQYF
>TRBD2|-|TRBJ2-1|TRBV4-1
TGCGCCAGCAGCCAGATTCTAGCGGGAGCCTCCTACAATGAGCAGTTCTTC
CASSQILAGASYNEQFF
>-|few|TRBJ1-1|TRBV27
TGTGCCAGCAGTTTATATCGGGATACTGAAGCTTTCTTT
CASSLYRDTEAFF
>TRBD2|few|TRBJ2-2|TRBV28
TGTGCCAGCTGGGTGGCTAGCGGGAACGGGGAGCTGTTTTTT
CASWVASGNGELFF
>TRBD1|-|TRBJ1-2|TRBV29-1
TGCAGCGTTGGACAGGGGGCGAACTATGGCTACACCTTC
CSVGQGANYGYTF
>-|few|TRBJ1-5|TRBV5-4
TGTGCCAGCAGCTTGGCCGGGGGGCAGCAGCCCCAGCATTTT
CASSLAGGQQPQHF